The rows below give T cell receptor beta chains drawn from one sample of a study of T cell responses to AZD1222 COVID-19 vaccine. Clones were read by immunoSEQ multiplex PCR, and TCRdb kept only the in-frame ones, dropping some. The repertoire holds fewer than 200,000 clones, 90% to 95% seen once, with roughly 4.5% in the top ten. The sequencing here drew on peripheral blood, taken on day 0 of MenACWY control vaccination. These receptors originate from an adult in good health. Both conserved end residues are part of each CDR3. Fields, in order: V gene, D gene, clone size, J gene, CDR3 protein, CDR3 DNA. A D gene is named only where the DNA matches it firmly. Clone size appears in some rows only: once, few, many, or a class for an expanded clone.

V gene: TRBV19; D gene: NA; clone size: NA; J gene: TRBJ1-1; CDR3 protein: CASSGGLPGTEAFF; CDR3 DNA: TGTGCCAGTAGTGGGGGACTCCCGGGGACTGAAGCTTTCTTT
V gene: TRBV3-1/TRBV3-2; D gene: NA; clone size: NA; J gene: TRBJ2-7; CDR3 protein: CASSQTSYEQYF; CDR3 DNA: TGTGCCAGCAGCCAAACAAGCTACGAGCAGTACTTC
V gene: TRBV7-2; D gene: NA; clone size: NA; J gene: TRBJ2-7; CDR3 protein: CASSLSLVYEQYF; CDR3 DNA: TGTGCCAGCAGCTTATCACTAGTATACGAGCAGTACTTC
V gene: TRBV28; D gene: TRBD1; clone size: NA; J gene: TRBJ1-1; CDR3 protein: CASSPPIQGVATEAFF; CDR3 DNA: TGTGCCAGCAGTCCGCCCATCCAGGGGGTGGCCACTGAAGCTTTCTTT
V gene: TRBV19; D gene: TRBD1; clone size: NA; J gene: TRBJ1-5; CDR3 protein: CASGTGTGIWIDQPQHF; CDR3 DNA: TGTGCCAGCGGCACCGGGACAGGGATTTGGATCGATCAGCCCCAGCATTTT
V gene: TRBV7-3; D gene: TRBD2; clone size: NA; J gene: TRBJ2-3; CDR3 protein: CASSPIGTSVTDTQYF; CDR3 DNA: TGTGCCAGCAGCCCAATCGGGACTAGCGTGACAGATACGCAGTATTTT
V gene: TRBV7-8; D gene: NA; clone size: NA; J gene: TRBJ2-2; CDR3 protein: CASSLRGARTGELFF; CDR3 DNA: TGTGCCAGCAGCTTACGGGGGGCGCGGACCGGGGAGCTGTTTTTT
V gene: TRBV9; D gene: NA; clone size: once; J gene: TRBJ2-7; CDR3 protein: CASSLGPGDEQYF; CDR3 DNA: TGTGCCAGCAGCCTCGGACCCGGAGACGAGCAGTACTTC
V gene: TRBV19; D gene: NA; clone size: NA; J gene: TRBJ1-3; CDR3 protein: CASSGTLSGNTIYF; CDR3 DNA: TGTGCCAGTAGCGGGACCCTCTCTGGAAACACCATATATTTT
V gene: TRBV5-1; D gene: TRBD1; clone size: few; J gene: TRBJ1-4; CDR3 protein: CASSTPGQGHEKLFF; CDR3 DNA: TGCGCCAGCAGCACGCCGGGACAGGGTCATGAAAAACTGTTTTTT
V gene: TRBV6-2/TRBV6-3; D gene: NA; clone size: NA; J gene: TRBJ2-7; CDR3 protein: CASSYNPYEQYF; CDR3 DNA: TGTGCCAGCAGTTATAATCCGTACGAGCAGTACTTC
V gene: TRBV4-2; D gene: NA; clone size: NA; J gene: TRBJ2-5; CDR3 protein: CASSQDLGRNQETQYF; CDR3 DNA: TGTGCCAGCAGCCAAGATCTGGGACGAAACCAAGAGACCCAGTACTTC
V gene: TRBV2; D gene: TRBD2; clone size: NA; J gene: TRBJ2-4; CDR3 protein: CASNPLASGNENIQYF; CDR3 DNA: TGTGCCAGCAATCCTTTGGCTAGCGGGAACGAAAACATTCAGTACTTC
V gene: TRBV18; D gene: NA; clone size: NA; J gene: TRBJ1-2; CDR3 protein: CASSPLVRDDGYTF; CDR3 DNA: TGTGCCAGCTCACCACTCGTCAGGGATGATGGCTACACCTTC
V gene: TRBV25-1; D gene: TRBD1; clone size: NA; J gene: TRBJ2-7; CDR3 protein: CASRDRGTYEQYF; CDR3 DNA: TGTGCCAGTCGAGACAGGGGGACCTACGAGCAGTACTTC
V gene: TRBV4-1; D gene: TRBD2; clone size: once; J gene: TRBJ2-1; CDR3 protein: CASSQDKGLAGGEQFF; CDR3 DNA: TGCGCCAGCAGCCAAGATAAGGGACTAGCGGGCGGGGAGCAGTTCTTC
V gene: TRBV7-2; D gene: NA; clone size: NA; J gene: TRBJ2-5; CDR3 protein: CASSLEFFLPYF; CDR3 DNA: TGTGCCAGCAGCTTAGAATTTTTTTTGCCGTACTTC
V gene: TRBV9; D gene: NA; clone size: NA; J gene: TRBJ1-1; CDR3 protein: CASSVGPFGNTEAFF; CDR3 DNA: TGTGCCAGCAGCGTAGGCCCGTTTGGGAACACTGAAGCTTTCTTT
V gene: TRBV7-9; D gene: TRBD1; clone size: NA; J gene: TRBJ1-1; CDR3 protein: CASSFRGDRGFEAFF; CDR3 DNA: TGTGCCAGCAGCTTTAGGGGGGACAGGGGATTTGAAGCTTTCTTT
V gene: TRBV19; D gene: TRBD1; clone size: NA; J gene: TRBJ1-2; CDR3 protein: CASSMRGRPYGYTF; CDR3 DNA: TGTGCCAGTAGTATGAGGGGGCGCCCCTATGGCTACACCTTC
V gene: TRBV9; D gene: TRBD1; clone size: NA; J gene: TRBJ2-7; CDR3 protein: CASSTRTGGGEQYF; CDR3 DNA: TGTGCCAGCAGCACGAGGACAGGGGGCGGCGAGCAGTACTTC
V gene: TRBV6-5; D gene: TRBD1; clone size: NA; J gene: TRBJ2-5; CDR3 protein: CASRHTGVGETQYF; CDR3 DNA: TGTGCCAGCAGACACACAGGGGTAGGGGAGACCCAGTACTTC
V gene: TRBV15; D gene: TRBD2; clone size: NA; J gene: TRBJ2-1; CDR3 protein: CATSRGASGSDNEQFF; CDR3 DNA: TGTGCCACCAGCAGAGGGGCTAGCGGGAGCGACAATGAGCAGTTCTTC
V gene: TRBV9; D gene: NA; clone size: NA; J gene: TRBJ2-7; CDR3 protein: CASSVGGSARYEQYF; CDR3 DNA: TGTGCCAGCAGCGTAGGTGGGAGTGCTCGCTACGAGCAGTACTTC
V gene: TRBV7-2; D gene: NA; clone size: NA; J gene: TRBJ2-7; CDR3 protein: CASSLVLRGSYEQYF; CDR3 DNA: TGTGCCAGCAGCTTAGTCCTGCGGGGTTCCTACGAGCAGTACTTC
V gene: TRBV14; D gene: NA; clone size: NA; J gene: TRBJ1-2; CDR3 protein: CASSQAGSAGYTF; CDR3 DNA: TGTGCCAGCAGCCAAGCAGGGTCGGCTGGCTACACCTTC
V gene: TRBV5-1; D gene: NA; clone size: NA; J gene: TRBJ2-2; CDR3 protein: CASSLGGLDTGELFF; CDR3 DNA: TGCGCCAGCAGCTTGGGGGGACTGGACACCGGGGAGCTGTTTTTT
V gene: TRBV3-1/TRBV3-2; D gene: NA; clone size: NA; J gene: TRBJ1-2; CDR3 protein: CASSQDPWGDYGYTF; CDR3 DNA: TGTGCCAGCAGCCAAGATCCTTGGGGAGACTATGGCTACACCTTC
V gene: TRBV3-1/TRBV3-2; D gene: NA; clone size: NA; J gene: TRBJ2-7; CDR3 protein: CASSQDWSVLVEQYF; CDR3 DNA: TGTGCCAGCAGCCAAGATTGGAGCGTCCTAGTCGAGCAGTACTTC
V gene: TRBV30; D gene: TRBD2; clone size: NA; J gene: TRBJ2-2; CDR3 protein: CAWSLHSGLAGSGELFF; CDR3 DNA: TGTGCCTGGAGTTTGCATTCGGGACTAGCGGGATCCGGGGAGCTGTTTTTT
V gene: TRBV6-6; D gene: NA; clone size: NA; J gene: TRBJ2-1; CDR3 protein: CASRPFGEFEMFF; CDR3 DNA: TGTGCCAGCAGACCCTTTGGTGAGTTTGAGATGTTCTTC